Sequencing of this TCR beta chain was carried out in a study of CD8 T cells in ankylosing spondylitis. Regarding the study as a whole: Reported data indicate significant enrichment of disease-linked clones within matched ankylosing spondylitis synovial fluid. Seemingly distinctive of ankylosing spondylitis blood was a TCR beta motif formed by eight highly homologous variants. Prior literature has documented some motif variants in synovial fluid and blood from reactive arthritis.

This clonotype was seen at least ten times. The antigen remains unidentified. A quantitative 5'-RACE method, one with molecular barcodes, was used to make TCR beta libraries. TCRdb ran MiXCR on the 5' RACE reads and lists one entry per CDR3 protein. The sample includes fewer than 550,000 distinct CDR3 sequences, 5.3% of them seen just once. Trimming took 4 bases from V and 3 from J, leaving 10 bases between them. This CDR3 spans 13 amino acids. CDR1 is SGHRS, CDR2 YFSETQ, per germline. The receptor was isolated from a male donor with ankylosing spondylitis. Sequencing was carried out using blood, either unsorted or a sorted T cell fraction (not recorded which). The rearrangement joins TRBV5-1 to TRBJ2-5; D is possibly TRBD1 or TRBD2 (5 bases each). The CDR3 nucleotides read TGCGCCAGCAGCCGGGACCATGAAGAGACCCAGTACTTC. Translated: CASSRDHEETQYF.